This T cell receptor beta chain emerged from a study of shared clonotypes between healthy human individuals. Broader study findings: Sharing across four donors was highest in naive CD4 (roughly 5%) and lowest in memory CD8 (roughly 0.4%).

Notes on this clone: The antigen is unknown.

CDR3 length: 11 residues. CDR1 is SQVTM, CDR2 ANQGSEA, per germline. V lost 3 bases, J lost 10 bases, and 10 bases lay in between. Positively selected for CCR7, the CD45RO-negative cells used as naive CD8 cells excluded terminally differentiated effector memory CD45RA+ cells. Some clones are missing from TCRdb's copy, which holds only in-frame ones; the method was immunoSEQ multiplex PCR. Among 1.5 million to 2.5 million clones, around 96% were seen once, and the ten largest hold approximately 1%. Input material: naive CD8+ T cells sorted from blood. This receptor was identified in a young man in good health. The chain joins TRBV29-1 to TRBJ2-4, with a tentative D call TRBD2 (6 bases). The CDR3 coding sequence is TGCAGCGTTGAGCAGGGAGGTATTCAGTACTTC. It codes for CSVEQGGIQYF. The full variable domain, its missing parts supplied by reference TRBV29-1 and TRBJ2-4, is SAVISQKPSRDICQRGTSLTIQCQVDSQVTMMFWYRQQPGQSLTLIATANQGSEATYESGFVIDKFPISRPNLTFSTLTVSNMSPEDSSIYLCSVEQGGIQYFGAGTRLSVL.